The source of this TCR beta chain is a study of control samples from healthy donors and cancer patients. CDR1 and CDR2 (germline): KGHSY, FQNENV. The CDR3 is 12 residues long. V was pared by 4 bases and J by 4 bases, with 5 bases between. Only a few counts were recorded for this clone. Produced via immunoSEQ multiplex PCR; TCRdb's table is partial and in-frame only. There are around 170,000 clones in the sample; around 88% occur only once, and roughly 5.3% lies in the top ten. Material: blood. The chain recombines TRBV16 with TRBJ1-5; D not resolved. The sequence came from a woman in her 30s in good health. The CDR3 DNA is TGTGCCAGCAGCCCCGTAAATCAGCCCCAGCATTTT. Protein sequence: CASSPVNQPQHF.